This T cell receptor (beta chain) came from a study of T cell clonality in common variable immunodeficiency. Overall study findings and caveats: In common variable immunodeficiency, TCR beta chains reportedly carried fewer deletions and N-nucleotide insertions.

This clone was counted only a few times. The antigen is unknown. The observed sequence ends 3 residues before the CDR3 terminus, with the missing tail filled in from the germline J gene. Generated by immunoSEQ multiplex PCR, the TCRdb table keeps only in-frame clones and is missing some. This sample has approximately 21,000 clones and no singletons, with under 3% in the ten largest. Per germline, CDR1 KGHSH and CDR2 LQKENI. The CDR3 is 17 residues long. Trimming took off 2 bases at V and 0 bases at J, with 14 bases between the two ends. Sequencing was performed on peripheral blood mononuclear cells. This TCR derives from a human donor with common variable immunodeficiency. The chain uses TRBV18 and TRBJ1-3; D is uncertain. CDR3 sequence reads: CASSPRAFKDSGNTIYF. The sequenced CDR3 bases are TGTGCCAGCTCACCAAGGGCCTTCAAGGACTCTGGAAACACC.